One sample yielded the 6 T cell receptor beta chains listed below, sequenced in a study of blood T cell repertoires in COVID-19. TCRdb keeps only in-frame clones here, not all; method: immunoSEQ multiplex PCR. The sample lists 450,000 to 600,000 clones, roughly 87% seen once, with 0.7% in the top ten. The sample taken for sequencing was PBMCs or T cells enriched from blood (not recorded which). These receptor sequences come from a woman under 30 who had recovered from COVID-19.

V is TRBV18 and J is TRBJ2-1, with D possibly matching TRBD2 (7 bases). This CDR3 has 16 residues. Germline loops: CDR1 KGHSH, CDR2 LQKENI. V gave up 2 bases and J gave up 6 bases, with 17 bases separating them. The CDR3 loop reads CASSPEPAGALNEQFF. The CDR3 nucleotides read TGTGCCAGCTCACCAGAACCCGCGGGGGCCCTCAATGAGCAGTTCTTC.

The chain uses TRBV4-1 and TRBJ1-5, with D perhaps matching TRBD1 (5 bases). The CDR3 consists of 18 residues. V lost 4 bases, J lost 3 bases, and 22 bases lay in between. The germline gives CDR1 MGHRA, CDR2 YSYEKL. This CDR3 reads CASSLPEDPLGDNQPQHF. The CDR3 bases are TGCGCCAGCAGCCTCCCGGAAGACCCGTTAGGGGACAATCAGCCCCAGCATTTT.

The CDR3 bases are TGTGCCAGCCGGCTTAAGGCGGGCCTCTACGAGCAGTACTTC. Amino acids: CASRLKAGLYEQYF. This chain uses TRBV21-1 with TRBJ2-7; the D call of TRBD2 is as the table states it, not checked on the DNA. TRBV21-1 is shown as a pseudogene. The CDR3 totals 14 residues.

The J gene is TRBJ1-2, the V gene TRBV5-6; TRBD1 agrees at 8 bases. This CDR3 contains 15 residues. The V and J ends lost 2 bases and 0 bases, in that order; junction bases with no gene match: 3. Germline V gene sequence: CDR1 SGHDT, CDR2 YYEEEE. The CDR3 is CASSLGQGPNYGYTF. The CDR3 nucleotides read TGTGCCAGCAGCTTAGGACAGGGCCCTAACTATGGCTACACCTTC.

V is TRBV10-3 and J is TRBJ2-7; 8 bases fit TRBD1. The trim removed 4 bases at V and 10 bases at J, leaving 6 bases unmatched. The CDR3 loop spans 12 amino acids. CDR1 is ENHRY, CDR2 SYGVKD, per germline. CDR3 protein: CAISAGTGGQYF. In DNA form, the CDR3 reads TGTGCCATCAGTGCCGGGACAGGAGGACAGTACTTC.

In DNA form, the CDR3 reads TGTGCCAGCAGCTTGAGGACGGGACAGGGGGCCGGAAACTATGGCTACACCTTC. The encoded protein is CASSLRTGQGAGNYGYTF. The chain joins TRBV7-2 to TRBJ1-2; 12 bases fit TRBD1. With V trimmed by 3 bases and J by 2 bases, 10 bases remained unmatched. Germline CDR1 reads SGHTA; CDR2 reads FQGNSA. CDR3 size: 18 residues.